Below, 20 T cell receptor beta chains from the same sample are listed, as sequenced in a study of blood T cell repertoires in COVID-19 (dated by TCRdb to 2019 to 2021). The library was prepared using the immunoSEQ multiplex PCR assay. The table comes from immuneACCESS by way of TCRdb, which keeps in-frame sequences with V and J called. Part of the clones is missing from these tables; in studies checked, under half for an unresolved V gene and the rest for unknown reasons. The sample table shows about 200,000 clones, and approximately 85% are seen once. Less than 6.5% of the sample belongs to the ten largest clones. Material: peripheral blood. The receptors were sampled from a woman between 65 and 79 years old with active or convalescent COVID-19.

The V and J genes are TRBV3-1 (or the pseudogene TRBV3-2) and TRBJ2-4, with 7 bases lining up with TRBD1. CDR3 length: 14 residues. The V gene end was trimmed by 0 bases and the J gene end by 8 bases; junction bases not matched to a gene: 4. The V gene's germline CDR1 is LGHDT and CDR2 YNNKEL (reference sequence). As DNA, the CDR3 is TGTGCCAGCAGCCAAGAGGGACAGAGAGACATTCAGTACTTC. Its translation is CASSQEGQRDIQYF.

This chain connects TRBV9 to TRBJ2-7, with a possible D match to TRBD2 (6 bases). Germline V lookup: CDR1 SGDLS, CDR2 YYNGEE. V lost 4 bases and J 2 bases, leaving 22 bases between the germline ends. This CDR3 is built from 17 residues. In DNA, the CDR3 is TGTGCCAGCAGCCCGAGCCCACTTCTAGCGACAACCTACGAGCAGTACTTC. This sequence encodes CASSPSPLLATTYEQYF.

This chain joins TRBV5-1 and TRBJ1-1, with TRBD1 matching over 11 bases. The junction had 5 bases not matched to a gene; V was cut back by 4 bases and J by 6 bases. Per germline, CDR1 SGHRS and CDR2 YFSETQ. This CDR3 has 14 amino acids. Written as DNA, the CDR3 is TGCGCCAGCAGCCCGGGACAGGGGGGAGCTGAAGCTTTCTTT. Residues: CASSPGQGGAEAFF.

The CDR3 coding sequence is TGTGCCTGGAGTGTCGTGATAGGTCTAGCGGGAGGTCTCCAAGAGACCCAGTACTTC. It yields the protein CAWSVVIGLAGGLQETQYF. This chain uses TRBV30 with TRBJ2-5, with 11 bases that match TRBD2. J lost 1 base, V lost 0 bases, and 13 bases had no gene match. The germline CDR1 and CDR2 sequences are GTSNPN and SVGIG (reference sequence). This CDR3 contains 19 residues.

The V gene is TRBV4-2, the J gene TRBJ2-3; 16 bases fit TRBD2. The V gene end was trimmed by 1 base and the J gene end by 5 bases; junction bases not matched to a gene: 12. The germline gives CDR1 LGHNA, CDR2 YNFKEQ. The CDR3 has 20 residues. Here the CDR3 DNA reads TGTGCCAGCAGCCAAGCCCCCAGCGGGACTAGCGGGAGGGCCAAAGATACGCAGTATTTT. As protein: CASSQAPSGTSGRAKDTQYF.

This clone was recorded once. The chain has TRBV5-1 and TRBJ1-1; a possible D gene is TRBD1 (5 bases). CDR1 is SGHRS, CDR2 YFSETQ, per germline. Trimming cost V 4 bases and J 8 bases, with 21 bases left between them. The CDR3 totals 15 residues. The chain's CDR3 is CASSLAGSDSSEAFF. CDR3 in DNA: TGCGCCAGCAGCCTGGCGGGTAGTGACAGTTCCGAAGCTTTCTTT.

V is TRBV5-4 and J is TRBJ2-7, with TRBD2 identical over 12 bases. This CDR3 has 15 amino acids. Germline CDR1 SGHNT, CDR2 YYREEE (reference sequence). V shed 3 bases and J 4 bases; nucleotides not matched to a gene: 5. CDR3 in DNA: TGTGCCAGCAGCTCACGACTAGCGGGAGTGTACGAGCAGTACTTC. This gives the protein CASSSRLAGVYEQYF.

The chain recombines TRBV10-1 with TRBJ2-1; a possible D gene is TRBD1 (6 bases). The ends were cut back, 5 bases at V and 4 bases at J, with 18 bases in the middle. Germline CDR1 WNHNN, CDR2 SYGVQD (reference sequence). The CDR3 totals 16 residues. The CDR3 loop is CASSPPPGQPYNEQFF. DNA of the CDR3: TGCGCCAGCAGTCCCCCCCCCGGACAGCCATACAATGAGCAGTTCTTC.

This sequence joins TRBV5-1 and TRBJ2-1; TRBD2 matches 9 bases. Unmatched junction bases numbered 4, after V lost 4 bases and J lost 2 bases. This CDR3 comprises 15 residues. The germline CDR1 and CDR2 sequences are SGHRS and YFSETQ. CDR3: CASSLSGGTYNEQFF. In DNA, the CDR3 is TGCGCCAGCAGCCTTAGCGGGGGTACCTACAATGAGCAGTTCTTC.

The V and J genes are TRBV19 and TRBJ1-6; D is perhaps TRBD1 (5 bases). Germline V gives CDR1 LNHDA, CDR2 SQIVND (reference sequence). CDR3 size: 15 residues. V was clipped by 7 bases and J by 5 bases, with 15 bases between them. The CDR3 sequence is CASTPGHFNNSPLHF. The CDR3 nucleotides are TGTGCCAGTACCCCAGGACACTTCAATAATTCACCCCTCCACTTT. Filled out from reference TRBV19 and TRBJ1-6, the complete variable domain reads DGGITQSPKYLFRKEGQNVTLSCEQNLNHDAMYWYRQDPGQGLRLIYYSQIVNDFQKGDIAEGYSVSREKKESFPLTVTSAQKNPTAFYLCASTPGHFNNSPLHFGNGTRLTVT.

The CDR3 DNA is TGTGCCAGCAGTTCCCCGGGACTATCATTTATGGGGACCTACAATGAGCAGTTCTTC. Translating gives CASSSPGLSFMGTYNEQFF. The chain joins TRBV6-2 or TRBV6-3 to TRBJ2-1; 7 nucleotides align to TRBD2. The CDR3 is made up of 19 amino acids. V was clipped by 4 bases and J by 2 bases; unmatched bases: 17. The germline V gene has CDR1 MNHEY and CDR2 SVGEGT.

The chain employs TRBV28 and TRBJ1-1; a weak D match, TRBD1 (5 bases). Germline V gene sequence: CDR1 MDHEN, CDR2 SYDVKM. CDR3 length equals 16 residues. V lost 6 bases, J lost 6 bases, and 23 bases lay in between. In nucleotides, the CDR3 is TGTGCCAGCAGACCCTACGGGCGGGGGGGTCATGCTGAAGCTTTCTTT. It specifies CASRPYGRGGHAEAFF. Based on the CDR3 plus reference TRBV28 and TRBJ1-1, the full variable domain is DVKVTQSSRYLVKRTGEKVFLECVQDMDHENMFWYRQDPGLGLRLIYFSYDVKMKEKGDIPEGYSVSREKKERFSLILESASTNQTSMYLCASRPYGRGGHAEAFFGQGTRLTVV.

The chain employs TRBV24-1 and TRBJ1-1, with D unclear. From germline, CDR1 is KGHDR and CDR2 SFDVKD. This CDR3 spans 14 amino acids. V lost 7 bases, J lost 6 bases, and 17 bases lay in between. CDR3: CATRETGRIAEAFF. In DNA, the CDR3 is TGTGCCACCAGGGAGACCGGCAGAATCGCTGAAGCTTTCTTT.

The rearrangement joins TRBV28 to TRBJ1-2, with 8 nucleotides matching TRBD1. Losses at the gene ends were 5 bases for V and 3 bases for J; bases not matched to a gene: 8. This CDR3 contains 15 residues. From germline, CDR1 is MDHEN and CDR2 SYDVKM. This chain's CDR3 is CASSPPTGEDYGYTF. CDR3 in DNA: TGTGCCAGCAGTCCTCCGACAGGGGAGGACTATGGCTACACCTTC.

In DNA form, the CDR3 reads TGTGCCAGCAGCCAAGGGACTAGCCAAGAGCAGTACTTC. Its protein is CASSQGTSQEQYF. The genes are TRBV3-1 (or the pseudogene TRBV3-2) and TRBJ2-7; 8 nucleotides align to TRBD2. The CDR3 is 13 amino acids. Germline CDR1 LGHDT, CDR2 YNNKEL (reference sequence). After removal of 1 base from V and 7 bases from J, the junction contained 3 bases not matched to a gene.

The chain couples TRBV9 to TRBJ2-7; D is possibly TRBD2 (6 bases). V was trimmed by 0 bases and J by 7 bases, leaving 11 bases between them. The germline V gene encodes CDR1 SGDLS and CDR2 YYNGEE. The CDR3 has 13 amino acids. The CDR3 DNA reads TGTGCCAGCAGCGTAGGGGTTAGCGGTGAGCAGTACTTC. As protein: CASSVGVSGEQYF.

The gene calls are TRBV6-5 and TRBJ1-2, with D possibly being TRBD1 (6 bases). The germline gives CDR1 MNHEY, CDR2 SVGAGI. The CDR3 contains 15 residues. V lost 8 bases and J 4 bases, leaving 20 bases between the germline ends. CDR3 coding DNA: TGTGCCAGCCGCACCCTACCGACAGGCACCTATGGCTACACCTTC. Translating gives CASRTLPTGTYGYTF.

The chain has TRBV7-2 and TRBJ2-3; 11 nucleotides line up with TRBD2. Germline V gene sequence: CDR1 SGHTA, CDR2 FQGNSA. The junction had 11 bases not matched to a gene; V was cut back by 5 bases and J by 4 bases. This CDR3 is built from 17 residues. As DNA, the CDR3 is TGTGCCAGCAGCAGCCAACTAGCGGGAGTGATCCCAGATACGCAGTATTTT. Encoded protein: CASSSQLAGVIPDTQYF.

The CDR3 coding sequence is TGTGCCAGCAGCTTAGCAGGGAGGAAGGAAAAACTGTTTTTT. This sequence encodes CASSLAGRKEKLFF. The chain links TRBV7-2 to TRBJ1-4; D uncertain. In germline, CDR1 is SGHTA, CDR2 FQGNSA. V dropped 0 bases and J dropped 8 bases, with 10 bases sitting between them. This CDR3 contains 14 residues. Drawing the rest from reference TRBV7-2 and TRBJ1-4, the complete variable domain is GAGVSQSPSNKVTEKGKDVELRCDPISGHTALYWYRQSLGQGLEFLIYFQGNSAPDKSGLPSDRFSAERTGGSVSTLTIQRTQQEDSAVYLCASSLAGRKEKLFFGSGTQLSVL.

The chain couples TRBV5-1 to TRBJ1-2, with D perhaps TRBD1 (6 bases). This CDR3 region has 13 residues. V gave up 4 bases and J gave up 6 bases, with 13 bases separating them. CDR1 SGHRS and CDR2 YFSETQ come from the germline V gene. CDR3: CASSLTGTDGYTF. As DNA, the CDR3 is TGCGCCAGCAGCCTTACAGGGACGGATGGCTACACCTTC. Variable domain in full (rest from reference TRBV5-1 and TRBJ1-2): KAGVTQTPRYLIKTRGQQVTLSCSPISGHRSVSWYQQTPGQGLQFLFEYFSETQRNKGNFPGRFSGRQFSNSRSEMNVSTLELGDSALYLCASSLTGTDGYTFGSGTRLTVV.